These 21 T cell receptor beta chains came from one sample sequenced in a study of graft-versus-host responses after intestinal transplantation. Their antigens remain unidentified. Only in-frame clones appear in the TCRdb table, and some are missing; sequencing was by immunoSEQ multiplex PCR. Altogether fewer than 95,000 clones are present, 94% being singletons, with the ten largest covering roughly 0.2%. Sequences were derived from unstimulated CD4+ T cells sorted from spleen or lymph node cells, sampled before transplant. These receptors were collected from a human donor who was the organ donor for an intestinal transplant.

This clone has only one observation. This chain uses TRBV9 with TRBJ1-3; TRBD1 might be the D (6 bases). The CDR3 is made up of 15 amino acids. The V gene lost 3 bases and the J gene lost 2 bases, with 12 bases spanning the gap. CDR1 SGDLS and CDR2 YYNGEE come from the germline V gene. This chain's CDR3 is CASSAQGSTGNTIYF. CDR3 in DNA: TGTGCCAGCAGCGCACAGGGTTCGACTGGAAACACCATATATTTT.

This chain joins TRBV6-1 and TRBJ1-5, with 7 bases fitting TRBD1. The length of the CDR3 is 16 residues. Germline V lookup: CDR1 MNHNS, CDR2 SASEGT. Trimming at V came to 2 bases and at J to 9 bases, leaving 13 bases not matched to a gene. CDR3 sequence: CASSERTGDQSRPQHF. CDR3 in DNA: TGTGCCAGCAGTGAAAGAACAGGGGATCAATCACGGCCCCAGCATTTT.

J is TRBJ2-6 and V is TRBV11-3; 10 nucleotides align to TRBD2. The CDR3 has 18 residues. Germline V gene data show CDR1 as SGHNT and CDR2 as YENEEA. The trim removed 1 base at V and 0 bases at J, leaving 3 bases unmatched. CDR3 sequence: CASSLGTSGDSGANVLTF. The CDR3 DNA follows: TGTGCCAGCAGCTTAGGAACTAGCGGGGACTCTGGGGCCAACGTCCTGACTTTC. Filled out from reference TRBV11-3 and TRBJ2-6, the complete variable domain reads EAGVVQSPRYKIIEKKQPVAFWCNPISGHNTLYWYLQNLGQGPELLIRYENEEAVDDSQLPKDRFSAERLKGVDSTLKIQPAELGDSAVYLCASSLGTSGDSGANVLTFGAGSRLTVL.

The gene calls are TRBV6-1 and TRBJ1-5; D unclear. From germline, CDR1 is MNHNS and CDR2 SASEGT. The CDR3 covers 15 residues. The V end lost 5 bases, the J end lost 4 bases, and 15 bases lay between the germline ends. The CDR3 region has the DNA TGTGCCAGCAGTTTCCGGACCGGTCCTAATCAGCCCCAGCATTTT. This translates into CASSFRTGPNQPQHF.

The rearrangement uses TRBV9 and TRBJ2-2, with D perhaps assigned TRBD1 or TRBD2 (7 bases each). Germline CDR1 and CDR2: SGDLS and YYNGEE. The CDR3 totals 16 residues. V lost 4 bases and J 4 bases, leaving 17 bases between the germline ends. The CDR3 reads CASSLPQGGATGELFF. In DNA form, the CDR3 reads TGTGCCAGCAGCCTCCCTCAGGGGGGGGCCACCGGGGAGCTGTTTTTT.

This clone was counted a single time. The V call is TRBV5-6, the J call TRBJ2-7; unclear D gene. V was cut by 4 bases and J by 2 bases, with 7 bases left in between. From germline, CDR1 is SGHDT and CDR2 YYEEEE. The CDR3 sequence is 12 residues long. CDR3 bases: TGTGCCAGCAGCAAGTCCCCCTACGAGCAGTACTTC. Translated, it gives CASSKSPYEQYF.

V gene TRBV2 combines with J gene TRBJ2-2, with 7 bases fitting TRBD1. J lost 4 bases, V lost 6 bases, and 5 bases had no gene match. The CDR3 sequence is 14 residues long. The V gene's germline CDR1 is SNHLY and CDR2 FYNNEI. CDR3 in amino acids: CASSDRETTGELFF. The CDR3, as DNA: TGTGCCAGCAGCGACAGGGAAACCACCGGGGAGCTGTTTTTT.

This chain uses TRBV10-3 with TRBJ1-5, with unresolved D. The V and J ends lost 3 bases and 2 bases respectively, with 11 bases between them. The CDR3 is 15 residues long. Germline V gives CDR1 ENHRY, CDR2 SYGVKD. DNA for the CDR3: TGTGCCATCAGTGATCAGGTCGGGGGCAATCAGCCCCAGCATTTT. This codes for CAISDQVGGNQPQHF.

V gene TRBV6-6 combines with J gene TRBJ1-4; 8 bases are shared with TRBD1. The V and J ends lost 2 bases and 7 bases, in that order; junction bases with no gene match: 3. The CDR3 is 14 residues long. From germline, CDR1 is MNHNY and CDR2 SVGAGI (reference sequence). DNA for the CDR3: TGTGCCAGCAGTTACGGACAGGGTCGTGAAAAACTGTTTTTT. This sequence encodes CASSYGQGREKLFF.

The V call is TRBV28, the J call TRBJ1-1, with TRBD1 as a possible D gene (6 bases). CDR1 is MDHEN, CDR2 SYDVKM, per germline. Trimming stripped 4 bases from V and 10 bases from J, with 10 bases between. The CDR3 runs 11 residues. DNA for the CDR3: TGTGCCAGCAGTTCGGGCAGGGGAGCTTTCTTT. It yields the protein CASSSGRGAFF.

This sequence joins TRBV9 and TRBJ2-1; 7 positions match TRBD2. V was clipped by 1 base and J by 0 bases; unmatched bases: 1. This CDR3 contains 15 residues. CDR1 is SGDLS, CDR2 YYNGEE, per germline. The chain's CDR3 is CASSVIAGSYNEQFF. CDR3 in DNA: TGTGCCAGCAGCGTAATAGCGGGCTCCTACAATGAGCAGTTCTTC. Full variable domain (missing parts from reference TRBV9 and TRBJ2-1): DSGVTQTPKHLITATGQRVTLRCSPRSGDLSVYWYQQSLDQGLQFLIQYYNGEERAKGNILERFSAQQFPDLHSELNLSSLELGDSALYFCASSVIAGSYNEQFFGPGTRLTVL.

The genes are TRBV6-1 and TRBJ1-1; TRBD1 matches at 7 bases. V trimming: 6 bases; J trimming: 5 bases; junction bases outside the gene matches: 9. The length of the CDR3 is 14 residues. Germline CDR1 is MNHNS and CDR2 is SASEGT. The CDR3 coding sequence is TGTGCCAGCAGAGTAGTGACAGGGACGACTGAAGCTTTCTTT. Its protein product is CASRVVTGTTEAFF.

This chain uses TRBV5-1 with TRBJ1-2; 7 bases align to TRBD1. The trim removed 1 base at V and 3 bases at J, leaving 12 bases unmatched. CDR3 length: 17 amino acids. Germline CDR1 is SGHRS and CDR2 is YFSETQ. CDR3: CASSLSPGTERDYGYTF. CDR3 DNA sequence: TGCGCCAGCAGCTTGTCTCCTGGGACAGAGAGAGACTATGGCTACACCTTC.

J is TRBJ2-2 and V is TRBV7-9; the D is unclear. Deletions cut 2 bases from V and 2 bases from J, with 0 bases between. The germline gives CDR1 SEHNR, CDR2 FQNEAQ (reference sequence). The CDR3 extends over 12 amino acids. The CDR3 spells CASSLNTGELFF. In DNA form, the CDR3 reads TGTGCCAGCAGCTTAAACACCGGGGAGCTGTTTTTT.

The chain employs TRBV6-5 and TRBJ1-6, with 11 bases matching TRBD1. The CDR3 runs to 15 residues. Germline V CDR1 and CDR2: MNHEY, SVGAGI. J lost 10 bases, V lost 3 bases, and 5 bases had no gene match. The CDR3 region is CASSYGTGGGSPLHF. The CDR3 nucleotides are TGTGCCAGCAGTTATGGGACAGGGGGAGGGTCACCCCTCCACTTT.

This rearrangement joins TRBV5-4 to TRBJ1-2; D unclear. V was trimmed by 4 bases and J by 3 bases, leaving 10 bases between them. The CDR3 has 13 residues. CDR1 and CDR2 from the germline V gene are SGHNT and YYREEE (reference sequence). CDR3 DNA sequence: TGTGCCAGCAGCCCGGACGGACACTATGGCTACACCTTC. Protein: CASSPDGHYGYTF.

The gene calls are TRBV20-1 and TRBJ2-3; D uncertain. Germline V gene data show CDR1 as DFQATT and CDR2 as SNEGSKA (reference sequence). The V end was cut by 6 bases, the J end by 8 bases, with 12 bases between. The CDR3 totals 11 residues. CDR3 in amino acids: CSASLVGTQYF. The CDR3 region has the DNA TGCAGTGCCAGTTTAGTGGGTACGCAGTATTTT.

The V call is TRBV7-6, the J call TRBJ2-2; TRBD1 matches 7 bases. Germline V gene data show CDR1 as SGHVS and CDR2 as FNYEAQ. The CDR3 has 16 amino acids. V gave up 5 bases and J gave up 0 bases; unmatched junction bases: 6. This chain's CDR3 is CASSPRDSANTGELFF. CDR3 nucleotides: TGTGCCAGCAGCCCCAGGGACAGCGCGAACACCGGGGAGCTGTTTTTT.

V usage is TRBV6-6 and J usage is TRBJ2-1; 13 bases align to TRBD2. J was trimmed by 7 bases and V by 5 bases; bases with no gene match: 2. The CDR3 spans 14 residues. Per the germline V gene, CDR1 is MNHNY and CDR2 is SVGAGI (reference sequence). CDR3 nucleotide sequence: TGTGCCAGCAGTCAGGGACTAGCGGGGAATGAGCAGTTCTTC. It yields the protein CASSQGLAGNEQFF.

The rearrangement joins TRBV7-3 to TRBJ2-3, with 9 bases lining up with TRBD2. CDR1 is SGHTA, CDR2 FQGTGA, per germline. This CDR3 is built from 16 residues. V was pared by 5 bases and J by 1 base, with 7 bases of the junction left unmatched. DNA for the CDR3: TGTGCCAGCAGCCTTCAGCCTAGCGGGGGCACAGATACGCAGTATTTT. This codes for CASSLQPSGGTDTQYF.

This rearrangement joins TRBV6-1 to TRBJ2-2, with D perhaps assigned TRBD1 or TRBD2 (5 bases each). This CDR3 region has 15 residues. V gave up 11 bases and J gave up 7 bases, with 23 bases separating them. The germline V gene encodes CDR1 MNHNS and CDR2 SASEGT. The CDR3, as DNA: TGTGCCTTTAAAGTGGGGGTCGGGGAACGCGGGGAGCTGTTTTTT. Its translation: CAFKVGVGERGELFF.